The 20 T cell receptor beta chains given below trace back to one sample, sequenced in a study of cytomegalovirus exposure and HLA in healthy donors. Primers for the PCR totalled 60 Vbeta and 13 Jbeta. Assay used: immunoSEQ multiplex PCR; TCRdb lists only in-frame clones, some missing. The table records approximately 130,000 clones, about four fifths of them present only once. Sequenced material: PBMCs. The source of these receptors is a man younger than 35 in good health and CMV-seronegative.

This clone was seen only a few times. CDR3 sequence reads: CASSLGGSPLHF. The CDR3 nucleotides are TGTGCCAGCAGCTTGGGGGGGTCACCCCTCCACTTT. This chain uses TRBV7-9 with TRBJ1-6; D perhaps matches TRBD1 (5 bases). V lost 3 bases, J lost 10 bases, and 7 bases lay in between. This CDR3 comprises 12 residues. The germline V gene has CDR1 SEHNR and CDR2 FQNEAQ (reference sequence).

This clone was recorded a few times. This chain links TRBV27 with TRBJ2-7; D might be TRBD1 (6 bases). This CDR3 comprises 13 residues. The V and J ends lost 3 bases and 7 bases respectively, with 13 bases between them. The germline V gene has CDR1 MNHEY and CDR2 SMNVEV (reference sequence). CDR3 loop: CASSFWLGAEQYF. In DNA form, the CDR3 reads TGTGCCAGCAGTTTTTGGCTGGGGGCAGAGCAGTACTTC.

The chain couples TRBV7-2 to TRBJ1-1, with unresolved D. This CDR3 is 13 amino acids long. The ends were cut back, 5 bases at V and 6 bases at J, with 13 bases in the middle. From germline, CDR1 is SGHTA and CDR2 FQGNSA. The CDR3 DNA reads TGTGCCAGCAGCCCCGGTTTGAGATCTGAAGCTTTCTTT. Its translation is CASSPGLRSEAFF. Based on the CDR3 plus reference TRBV7-2 and TRBJ1-1, the full variable domain is GAGVSQSPSNKVTEKGKDVELRCDPISGHTALYWYRQSLGQGLEFLIYFQGNSAPDKSGLPSDRFSAERTGGSVSTLTIQRTQQEDSAVYLCASSPGLRSEAFFGQGTRLTVV.

This chain uses TRBV2 with TRBJ1-1, with D unclear. V was clipped by 6 bases and J by 5 bases, with 16 bases between them. The CDR3 has 14 residues. Germline V gives CDR1 SNHLY, CDR2 FYNNEI. CDR3 bases: TGTGCCAGCAGCGGTTTGGGCCCAAGGACTGAAGCTTTCTTT. Protein sequence: CASSGLGPRTEAFF.

V and J are TRBV20-1 and TRBJ1-1, with TRBD1 matching 7 bases. Germline CDR1 and CDR2: DFQATT and SNEGSKA (reference sequence). The CDR3 sequence is 11 residues long. CDR3 sequence: CRGSSGGEAFF. CDR3 in DNA: TGCAGGGGTAGTTCAGGGGGTGAGGCTTTCTTT.

Concerning this clone: The same CDR3 arises from other DNA sequences in this sample as well. J is TRBJ2-5 and V is TRBV28; D is possibly TRBD1 (5 bases). CDR1 MDHEN and CDR2 SYDVKM come from the germline V gene. The ends were cut back, 3 bases at V and 6 bases at J, with 26 bases in the middle. The length of the CDR3 is 18 residues. CDR3 protein: CASSLPGWVEAGLKTQYF. The CDR3 coding sequence is TGTGCCAGCAGTTTGCCCGGCTGGGTTGAAGCAGGGCTAAAGACCCAGTACTTC.

This clone appeared a single time. This sample also contains other DNA sequences that code for the same CDR3. V usage is TRBV27 and J usage is TRBJ1-1, with D tentatively TRBD1 (6 bases). The CDR3 totals 14 residues. V was clipped by 6 bases and J by 1 base, with 12 bases between them. CDR1 and CDR2 from the germline V gene are MNHEY and SMNVEV (reference sequence). CDR3 coding DNA: TGTGCCAGCAGCTTGCAACAGGGGAACACTGAAGCTTTCTTT. Amino acid sequence: CASSLQQGNTEAFF.

This clone occurred a few times. The genes are TRBV7-9 and TRBJ2-1, with TRBD2 matching over 14 bases. The CDR3 runs to 17 residues. With 5 bases clipped from V and 7 bases from J, the junction kept 10 bases outside the gene matches. Looked up from germline, CDR1 is SEHNR and CDR2 is FQNEAQ (reference sequence). The CDR3 sequence: CASSPNRLAGGANEQFF. The DNA for the CDR3 is TGTGCCAGCAGCCCGAACCGACTAGCGGGGGGGGCGAATGAGCAGTTCTTC.

CDR3: CASSSIRTGAKSGELFF. The CDR3 DNA follows: TGTGCCAGCAGTTCCATTCGGACAGGGGCCAAGTCCGGGGAGCTGTTTTTT. V and J are TRBV27 and TRBJ2-2; 9 nucleotides align to TRBD1. The CDR3 is 17 amino acids. V shed 4 bases and J 6 bases; nucleotides not matched to a gene: 12. Germline CDR1 reads MNHEY; CDR2 reads SMNVEV (reference sequence).

The V gene is TRBV23-1, the J gene TRBJ1-1, with 7 nucleotides matching TRBD1. TRBV23-1 is labeled an ORF, and its function is uncertain. The CDR3 loop spans 18 amino acids. The trim removed 7 bases at V and 0 bases at J, leaving 17 bases unmatched. This CDR3 is CASNPVPRGLLMNTEAFF. The CDR3 DNA reads as TGCGCCAGCAATCCTGTCCCAAGGGGGCTACTCATGAACACTGAAGCTTTCTTT.

This rearrangement joins TRBV4-2 to TRBJ2-1; the match to TRBD2 covers 11 bases. Germline trimming cut 4 bases from V and 3 bases from J; bases unmatched to any gene: 14. Per the germline V gene, CDR1 is LGHNA and CDR2 is YNFKEQ. This CDR3 is 19 amino acids long. CDR3 region: CASSRQLAGDLLHYNEQFF. As DNA, the CDR3 is TGTGCCAGCAGCCGCCAACTAGCGGGGGACCTCCTTCACTACAATGAGCAGTTCTTC.

This clone was detected a few times. CDR3 DNA: TGTGCCAGCAGCCTGACAGGGAACACCGGGGAGCTGTTTTTT. This translates into CASSLTGNTGELFF. The rearrangement joins TRBV6-5 to TRBJ2-2; D is perhaps TRBD1 (6 bases). Trimming removed 6 bases at V and 1 base at J, with 9 bases between. This CDR3 has 14 amino acids. Per germline, CDR1 MNHEY and CDR2 SVGAGI.

The table lists this clone with a count of one. The chain joins TRBV18 to TRBJ2-7; 8 bases are a match to TRBD1. V gave up 2 bases and J gave up 3 bases; unmatched junction bases: 6. Germline assignment: CDR1 KGHSH and CDR2 LQKENI. This CDR3 has 15 amino acids. The CDR3 DNA is TGTGCCAGCTCACCAAGGCAGGGGGCAGGCTACGAGCAGTACTTC. Amino acids: CASSPRQGAGYEQYF.

This clone has a handful of counts. This rearrangement joins TRBV27 to TRBJ2-7; maybe TRBD1 (5 bases). The V gene lost 6 bases and the J gene lost 4 bases, with 16 bases spanning the gap. Germline V lookup: CDR1 MNHEY, CDR2 SMNVEV (reference sequence). This CDR3 contains 14 residues. The chain's CDR3 is CASSPSIQVYEQYF. CDR3 in DNA: TGTGCCAGCAGCCCAAGCATACAGGTGTACGAGCAGTACTTC.

Written as DNA, the CDR3 is TGTGCCAGCAGTTACTCCTCTGGGCAGGGGCAGTTCTTC. Translation: CASSYSSGQGQFF. V usage is TRBV6-5 and J usage is TRBJ2-1; tentative D call: TRBD1 (5 bases). The V gene lost 0 bases and the J gene lost 12 bases, with 12 bases spanning the gap. The CDR3 sequence is 13 residues long. In germline, CDR1 is MNHEY, CDR2 SVGAGI.

This sequence joins TRBV6-1 and TRBJ1-2; D is unresolved. Germline CDR1 reads MNHNS; CDR2 reads SASEGT. The CDR3 consists of 14 residues. V lost 5 bases and J 1 base, leaving 11 bases between the germline ends. The CDR3 DNA follows: TGTGCCAGCAGTACTTTGACATTTAACTATGGCTACACCTTC. Protein: CASSTLTFNYGYTF.

The chain couples TRBV11-2 to TRBJ1-2; tentatively, D is TRBD1 (6 bases). V lost 1 base and J lost 7, with 28 bases in between. Germline loops: CDR1 SGHAT, CDR2 FQNNGV. CDR3 size: 19 residues. Written as DNA, the CDR3 is TGTGCCAGCAGCTTAGTCGGCCACACCAGGGGTCTGGTCGCTGGTGGCTACACCTTC. Translating gives CASSLVGHTRGLVAGGYTF.

The genes are TRBV6-1 and TRBJ1-2; D is possibly TRBD1 (6 bases). V lost 2 bases and J lost 10, with 14 bases in between. Germline V gives CDR1 MNHNS, CDR2 SASEGT. The CDR3 has 13 residues. The CDR3 loop reads CASSESQGLHYTF. The CDR3 DNA is TGTGCCAGCAGTGAATCACAGGGTTTGCACTACACCTTC.

DNA for the CDR3: TGTGCCAGCACCTTCCGGGGGGGGACTGAAGCTTTCTTT. It codes for CASTFRGGTEAFF. The V and J genes are TRBV6-5 and TRBJ1-1; perhaps TRBD1 as D (5 bases). The CDR3 covers 13 residues. V shed 7 bases and J shed 5 bases, with 14 bases lying between them. CDR1 and CDR2 from the germline V gene are MNHEY and SVGAGI.

The chain uses TRBV4-1 and TRBJ2-7, with TRBD2 as a possible D gene (5 bases). The germline V gene has CDR1 MGHRA and CDR2 YSYEKL. V lost 3 bases, J lost 5 bases, and 26 bases lay in between. The CDR3 is 18 residues long. CDR3 coding DNA: TGCGCCAGCAGCCAGAACGTGCGGCGGGTCCTCAAATCAGACGAGCAGTACTTC. Translating gives CASSQNVRRVLKSDEQYF.